This T cell receptor beta chain came from a study of blood T cells in healthy people across ages. Study-wide points: Diversity figures derived from one million T cells were judged to underestimate the true value.

A second PCR of 7 to 11 cycles used a sample-barcoded 5' primer and a J-beta primer mix. Every single cDNA molecule received a tag from a template-switch adaptor with 12 random nucleotides. TCRdb re-called the 5' RACE reads through MiXCR, storing one row per CDR3 protein. The sample records around 800,000 distinct CDR3 sequences, 25% to 30% being singletons. The CDR3 loop spans 15 amino acids. Between the trimmed V and J ends, which lost 5 bases and 2 bases, there was a span of 14 bases. The V gene's germline CDR1 is MNHGY and CDR2 SAAAGT. Remarks on this clonotype: No antigen is known for it.

These data also featured in a second study, about T cells of mothers and their children.

The J gene is TRBJ2-3, the V gene TRBV6-8; D might be TRBD1 or TRBD2, each matching 5 bases. The sample taken for sequencing was blood. The clonotype originates from a boy aged 5-17 years in good health. CDR3 in amino acids: CASSQWGRNTDTQYF. CDR3 nucleotide sequence: TGTGCCAGCAGTCAGTGGGGACGGAACACAGATACGCAGTATTTT.